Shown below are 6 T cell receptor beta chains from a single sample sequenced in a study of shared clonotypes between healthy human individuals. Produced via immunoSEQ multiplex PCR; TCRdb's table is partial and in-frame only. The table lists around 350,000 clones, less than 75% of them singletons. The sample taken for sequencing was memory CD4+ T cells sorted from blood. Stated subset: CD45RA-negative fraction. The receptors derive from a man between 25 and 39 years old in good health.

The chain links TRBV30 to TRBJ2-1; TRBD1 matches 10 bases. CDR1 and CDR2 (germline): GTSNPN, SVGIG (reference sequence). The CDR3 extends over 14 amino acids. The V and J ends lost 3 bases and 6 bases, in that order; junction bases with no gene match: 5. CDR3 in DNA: TGTGCCTGGAGGGGACAGGGGATCGGCAATGAGCAGTTCTTC. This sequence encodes CAWRGQGIGNEQFF.

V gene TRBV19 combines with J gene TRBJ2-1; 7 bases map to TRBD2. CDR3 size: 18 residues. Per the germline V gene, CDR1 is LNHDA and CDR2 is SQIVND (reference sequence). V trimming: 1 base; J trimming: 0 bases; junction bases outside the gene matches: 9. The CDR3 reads CASSIVGVAGLSYNEQFF. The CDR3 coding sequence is TGTGCCAGTAGTATAGTTGGGGTAGCGGGCCTCTCCTACAATGAGCAGTTCTTC.

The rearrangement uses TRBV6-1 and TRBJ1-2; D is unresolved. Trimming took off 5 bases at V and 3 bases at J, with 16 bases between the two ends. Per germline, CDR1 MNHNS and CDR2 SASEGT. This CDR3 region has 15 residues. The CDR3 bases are TGTGCCAGCAGTCAAGGGCAGAGCTTTGACTATGGCTACACCTTC. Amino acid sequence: CASSQGQSFDYGYTF.

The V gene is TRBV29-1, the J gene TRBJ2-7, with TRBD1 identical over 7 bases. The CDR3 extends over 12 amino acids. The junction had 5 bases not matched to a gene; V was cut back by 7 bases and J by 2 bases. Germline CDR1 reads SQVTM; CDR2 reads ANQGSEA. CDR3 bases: TGCAGCGCTACTACAGGGGCCTACGAGCAGTACTTC. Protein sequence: CSATTGAYEQYF.

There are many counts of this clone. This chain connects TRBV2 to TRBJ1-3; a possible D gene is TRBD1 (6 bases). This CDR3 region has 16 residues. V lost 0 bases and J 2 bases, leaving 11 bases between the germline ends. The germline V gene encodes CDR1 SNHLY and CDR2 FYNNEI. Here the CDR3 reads CASSEAPEGAGNTIYF. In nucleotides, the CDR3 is TGTGCCAGCAGTGAAGCCCCTGAGGGGGCTGGAAACACCATATATTTT.

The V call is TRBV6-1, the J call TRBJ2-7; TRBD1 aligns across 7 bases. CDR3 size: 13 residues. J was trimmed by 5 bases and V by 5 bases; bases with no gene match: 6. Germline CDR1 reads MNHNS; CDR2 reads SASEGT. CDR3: CASSKTGDDEQYF. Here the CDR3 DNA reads TGTGCCAGCAGTAAAACAGGGGATGACGAGCAGTACTTC.